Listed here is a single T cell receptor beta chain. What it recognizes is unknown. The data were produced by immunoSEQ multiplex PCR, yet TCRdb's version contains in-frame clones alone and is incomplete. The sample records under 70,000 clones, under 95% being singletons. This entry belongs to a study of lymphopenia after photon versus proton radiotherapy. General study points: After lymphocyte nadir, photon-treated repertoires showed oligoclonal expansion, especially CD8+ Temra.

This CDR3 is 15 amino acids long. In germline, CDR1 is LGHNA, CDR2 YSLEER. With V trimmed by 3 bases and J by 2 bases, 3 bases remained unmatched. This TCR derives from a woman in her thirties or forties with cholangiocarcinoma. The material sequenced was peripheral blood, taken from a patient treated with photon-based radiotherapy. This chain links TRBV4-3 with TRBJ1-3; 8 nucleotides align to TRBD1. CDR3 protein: CASSQQGAAGNTIYF. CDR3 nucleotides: TGCGCCAGCAGCCAGCAGGGGGCGGCTGGAAACACCATATATTTT.